Listed below are T cell receptor beta chains from one sample, sequenced in a study of blood T cell repertoires in COVID-19. TCRdb's table, derived via immunoSEQ multiplex PCR, lists solely in-frame clones and lacks some. Of about 48,000 clones listed, 80% to 85% were seen once; the top ten hold roughly three fifths. Sequences were obtained from peripheral blood. These receptors originate from a man between 65 and 79 years old with acute or convalescent COVID-19. CDR3s include the opening cysteine and the closing phenylalanine or tryptophan. D genes are given only for firm matches. The listing skips clone size in some rows; elsewhere it reads once, few, many or a size class.

V gene	D gene	J gene	clone size	CDR3 DNA	CDR3 protein
TRBV27	TRBD1	TRBJ1-4	-	TGTGCCAGCAGATTACAGGGGGCAGAAGAAAAACTGTTTTTT	CASRLQGAEEKLFF
TRBV11-2	-	TRBJ2-2	few	TGTGCCAGCAGCTTAAACAGGGCCACCGGGGAGCTGTTTTTT	CASSLNRATGELFF
TRBV7-2	-	TRBJ1-5	-	TGTGCCAGCAGCTTAGCCCGGGGGGGTCAGCCCCAGCATTTT	CASSLARGGQPQHF
TRBV4-1	TRBD1	TRBJ1-6	-	TGCGCCAGCAGACATCTGGACAGGGGCTCCTATAATTCACCCCTCCACTTT	CASRHLDRGSYNSPLHF
TRBV7-2	-	TRBJ1-2	-	TGTGCCAGCAGCTCCCAGGGAACGGACGGCTACACCTTC	CASSSQGTDGYTF
TRBV19	TRBD2	TRBJ2-1	-	TGTGCCAGTAGTATAGATCGCGGTAGCGGGAGATACAATGAGCAGTTCTTC	CASSIDRGSGRYNEQFF
TRBV6-5	-	TRBJ1-4	-	TGTGCCAGCAGTTACGATGCGGTTAATGAAAAACTGTTTTTT	CASSYDAVNEKLFF
TRBV5-1	-	TRBJ2-5	-	TGCGCCAGCAGCTTAGATACAGGGAGGGAAGAGACCCAGTACTTC	CASSLDTGREETQYF
TRBV2	TRBD2	TRBJ2-5	-	TGTGCCAGCAGAGCGACTAGCGGCCAAGAGACCCAGTACTTC	CASRATSGQETQYF
TRBV2	-	TRBJ1-3	few	TGTGCCAGCGGGAGGACTCTACGAAACACCATATATTTT	CASGRTLRNTIYF
TRBV2	-	TRBJ2-3	-	TGTGCCAGCAGTTCCCCGGACAGAACAGATACGCAGTATTTT	CASSSPDRTDTQYF
TRBV18	-	TRBJ1-2	-	TGTGCCAGCTCATCCCAACAGGATGGCTACACCTTC	CASSSQQDGYTF
TRBV5-1	-	TRBJ2-1	-	TGCGCCAGCAGCACGGACCCGGGGAGAAGCTACAATGAGCAGTTCTTC	CASSTDPGRSYNEQFF
TRBV5-6	-	TRBJ1-6	-	TGTGCCAGCAGCTTGTCGGGTGGTTCACCCCTCCACTTT	CASSLSGGSPLHF
TRBV2	-	TRBJ2-1	-	TGTGCCAGCAGTCCTTATAATGAGCAGTTCTTC	CASSPYNEQFF
TRBV3-1/TRBV3-2	TRBD1	TRBJ1-6	-	TGTGCCAGCAGCCAGTCCCGGGACAGTATGTCCTCACCCCTCCACTTT	CASSQSRDSMSSPLHF
TRBV28	TRBD1	TRBJ1-2	-	TGTGCCAGCAGTTTCATGAGGGACAGGGGGCGCCCGGGTTATGGCTACACCTTC	CASSFMRDRGRPGYGYTF
TRBV12-5	-	TRBJ2-1	-	TGTGCTAGTGGCCCGGGACACGGCCAGGAGCAGTTCTTC	CASGPGHGQEQFF
TRBV7-8	TRBD1	TRBJ2-7	-	TGTGCCAGCAGCTTAGTCCGACAGGGGGCCTACGAGCAGTACTTC	CASSLVRQGAYEQYF
TRBV11-2	-	TRBJ1-6	-	TGTGCCAGCAGCTTACAGCCAGGGGCTAATTCACCCCTCCACTTT	CASSLQPGANSPLHF
TRBV20-1	-	TRBJ1-5	few	TGCAGTGCTAGTGAAACACTAGAAGGTCCCCAGCATTTT	CSASETLEGPQHF
TRBV7-2	-	TRBJ1-1	-	TGTGCCAGCAGCTTGGGCGCAATGAACACTGAAGCTTTCTTT	CASSLGAMNTEAFF
TRBV6-5	-	TRBJ2-7	few	TGTGCCAGCAGTATAAGACAGGCTTCCTACGAGCAGTACTTC	CASSIRQASYEQYF
TRBV5-1	-	TRBJ1-4	-	TGCGCCAGCAGCTTGGGGCGGGATTCGGCTAATGAAAAACTGTTTTTT	CASSLGRDSANEKLFF
TRBV7-3	TRBD2	TRBJ2-1	-	TGTGCCAGCAGCTTTCCCGGGACTAGTGATGAGCAGTTCTTC	CASSFPGTSDEQFF
TRBV2	-	TRBJ2-5	-	TGTGCCAGCAGTCAACCCGGTGGGACCCAGTACTTC	CASSQPGGTQYF
TRBV19	-	TRBJ1-4	-	TGTGCCAGTAGTACACAGGGAGGGGTGCAAAAACTGTTTTTT	CASSTQGGVQKLFF
TRBV10-2	-	TRBJ1-5	-	TGCGCCAGCAGTGAGGGGGGGAGGCGAGGCAATCAGCCCCAGCATTTT	CASSEGGRRGNQPQHF
TRBV7-2	-	TRBJ2-6	-	TGTGCCAGCAGCCGTTCAGGGGCTGGGGCCAACGTCCTGACTTTC	CASSRSGAGANVLTF
TRBV29-1	-	TRBJ1-1	-	TGCAGCGTTCAATCAGGAAACACTGAAGCTTTCTTT	CSVQSGNTEAFF
TRBV7-8	TRBD1	TRBJ1-5	-	TGTGCCAGCCTACCCGGGACAGGGAATCAGCCCCAGCATTTT	CASLPGTGNQPQHF